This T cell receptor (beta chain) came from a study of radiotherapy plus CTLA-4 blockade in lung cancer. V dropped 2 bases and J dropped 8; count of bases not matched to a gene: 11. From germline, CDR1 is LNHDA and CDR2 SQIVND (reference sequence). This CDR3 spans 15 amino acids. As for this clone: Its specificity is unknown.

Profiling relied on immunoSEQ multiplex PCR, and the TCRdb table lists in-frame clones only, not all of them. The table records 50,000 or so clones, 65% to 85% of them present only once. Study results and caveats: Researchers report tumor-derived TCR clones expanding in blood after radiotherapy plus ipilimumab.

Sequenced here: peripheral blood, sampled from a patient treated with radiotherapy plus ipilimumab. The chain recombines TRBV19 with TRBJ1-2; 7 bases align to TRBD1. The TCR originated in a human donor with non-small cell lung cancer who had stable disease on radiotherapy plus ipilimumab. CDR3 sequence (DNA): TGTGCCAGTAGTATACTCGAGACAGGGAAACTGGGCTACACCTTC. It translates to CASSILETGKLGYTF.